There are many counts of the clone carrying this TCR beta chain. Antigen unknown. CDR3 length equals 13 residues. Germline loops: CDR1 SGHDT, CDR2 YYEEEE. V shed 5 bases and J 4 bases; nucleotides not matched to a gene: 5. Method: immunoSEQ multiplex PCR; TCRdb's copy keeps in-frame clones and lacks some. The table lists more than 30,000 clones, roughly two thirds of them singletons. This entry is derived from a study of vaccination effects on CD4 cells after COVID-19. Ahead of sequencing, the ViraFEST assay grew antigen-specific CD4+ T cells using viral peptide pools. Following a roughly ten-day culture, CD4+ T cells were purified. Study-level findings and limits: Clones arising from infection and from vaccination showed marked clonal contraction late after vaccination.

The sequence came from a human donor who received a COVID-19 vaccine. The input for sequencing was CD4+ T cells from PBMCs cultured with HCoV-229E spike peptides, taken before COVID-19 vaccination. The V gene is TRBV5-6, the J gene TRBJ1-2; 7 bases are shared with TRBD1. The CDR3, as DNA: TGTGCCAGCAGTTTCCGGGACAGCTATGGCTACACCTTC. The encoded protein is CASSFRDSYGYTF. Supplemented by reference TRBV5-6 and TRBJ1-2, the full variable domain reads DAGVTQSPTHLIKTRGQQVTLRCSPKSGHDTVSWYQQALGQGPQFIFQYYEEEERQRGNFPDRFSGHQFPNYSSELNVNALLLGDSALYLCASSFRDSYGYTFGSGTRLTVV.